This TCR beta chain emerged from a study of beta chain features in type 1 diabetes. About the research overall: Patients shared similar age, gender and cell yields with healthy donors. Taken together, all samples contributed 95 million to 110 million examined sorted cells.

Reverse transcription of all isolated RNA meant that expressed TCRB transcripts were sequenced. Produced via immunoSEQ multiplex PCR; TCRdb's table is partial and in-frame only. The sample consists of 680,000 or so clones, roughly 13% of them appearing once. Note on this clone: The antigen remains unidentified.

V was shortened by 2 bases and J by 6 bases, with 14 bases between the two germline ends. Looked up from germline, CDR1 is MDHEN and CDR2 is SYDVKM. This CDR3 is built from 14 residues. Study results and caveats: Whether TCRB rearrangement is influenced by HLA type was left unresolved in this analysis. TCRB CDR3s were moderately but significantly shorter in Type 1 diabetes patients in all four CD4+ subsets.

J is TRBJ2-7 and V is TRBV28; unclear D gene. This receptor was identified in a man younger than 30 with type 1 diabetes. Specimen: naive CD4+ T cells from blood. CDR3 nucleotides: TGTGCCAGCAGTTTAACGCCCGATGTTGGCGAGCAGTACTTC. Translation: CASSLTPDVGEQYF.